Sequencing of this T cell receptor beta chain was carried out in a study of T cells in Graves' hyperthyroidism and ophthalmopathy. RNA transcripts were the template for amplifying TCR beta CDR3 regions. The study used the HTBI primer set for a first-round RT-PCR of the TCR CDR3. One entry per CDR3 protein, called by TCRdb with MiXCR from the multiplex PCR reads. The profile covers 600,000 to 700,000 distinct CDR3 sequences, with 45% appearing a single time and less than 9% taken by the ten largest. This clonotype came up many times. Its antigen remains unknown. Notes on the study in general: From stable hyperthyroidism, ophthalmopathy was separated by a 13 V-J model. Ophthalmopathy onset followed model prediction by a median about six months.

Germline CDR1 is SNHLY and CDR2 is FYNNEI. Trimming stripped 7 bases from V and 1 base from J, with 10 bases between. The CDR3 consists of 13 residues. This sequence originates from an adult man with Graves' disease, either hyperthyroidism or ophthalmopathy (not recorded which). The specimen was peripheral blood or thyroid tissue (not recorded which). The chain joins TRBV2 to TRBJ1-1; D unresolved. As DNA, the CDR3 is TGTGCCAGCACCGGAACGACGAACACTGAAGCTTTCTTT. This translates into CASTGTTNTEAFF.